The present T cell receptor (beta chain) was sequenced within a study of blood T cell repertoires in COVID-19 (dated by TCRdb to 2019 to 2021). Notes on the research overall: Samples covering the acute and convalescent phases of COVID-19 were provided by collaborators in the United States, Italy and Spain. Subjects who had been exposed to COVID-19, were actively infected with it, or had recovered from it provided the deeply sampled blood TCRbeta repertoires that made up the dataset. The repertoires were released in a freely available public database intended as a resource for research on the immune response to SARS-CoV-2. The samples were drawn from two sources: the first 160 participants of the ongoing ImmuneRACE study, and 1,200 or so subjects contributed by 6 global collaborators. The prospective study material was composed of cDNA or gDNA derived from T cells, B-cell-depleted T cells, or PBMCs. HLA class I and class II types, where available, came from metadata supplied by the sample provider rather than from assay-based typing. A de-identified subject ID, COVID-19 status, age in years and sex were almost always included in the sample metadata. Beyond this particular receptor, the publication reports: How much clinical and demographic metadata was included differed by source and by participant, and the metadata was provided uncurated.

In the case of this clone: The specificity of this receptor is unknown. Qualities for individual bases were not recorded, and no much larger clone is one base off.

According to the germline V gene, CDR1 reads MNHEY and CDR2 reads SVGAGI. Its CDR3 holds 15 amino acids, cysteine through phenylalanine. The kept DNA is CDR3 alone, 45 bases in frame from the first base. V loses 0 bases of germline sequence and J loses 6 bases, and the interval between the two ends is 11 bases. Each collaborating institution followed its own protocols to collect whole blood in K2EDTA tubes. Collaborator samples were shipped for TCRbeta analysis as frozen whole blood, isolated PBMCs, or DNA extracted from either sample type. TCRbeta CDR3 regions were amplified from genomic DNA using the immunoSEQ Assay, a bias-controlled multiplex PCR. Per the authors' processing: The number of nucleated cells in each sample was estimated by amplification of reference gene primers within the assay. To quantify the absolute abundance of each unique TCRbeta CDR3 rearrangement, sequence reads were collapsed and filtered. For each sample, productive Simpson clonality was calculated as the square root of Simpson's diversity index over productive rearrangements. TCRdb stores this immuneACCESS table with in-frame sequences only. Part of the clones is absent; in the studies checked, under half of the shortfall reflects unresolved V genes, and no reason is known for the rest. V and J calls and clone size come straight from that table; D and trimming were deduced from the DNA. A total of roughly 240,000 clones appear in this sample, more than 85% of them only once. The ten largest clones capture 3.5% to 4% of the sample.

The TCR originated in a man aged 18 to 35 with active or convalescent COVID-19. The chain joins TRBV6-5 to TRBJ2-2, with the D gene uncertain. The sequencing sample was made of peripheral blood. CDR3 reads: CASSYSPILAGELFF. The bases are TGTGCCAGCAGTTACTCTCCTATATTGGCCGGGGAGCTGTTTTTT.